Each of the 6 T cell receptor beta chains below was sequenced from the same sample in a study of tumor-infiltrating lymphocytes in primary liver carcinoma (dated by TCRdb to the late 2010s). Blood RNA was extracted from unsorted whole blood using TRIzol reagent, and germline DNA was obtained with the DNeasy Blood & Tissue kit. TCRdb shows the sequencer as Illumina HiSeq 2500. Starting from about 500 ng total RNA, TCRbeta-specific cDNA was produced by reverse transcription with a constant-region primer and ProtoScript II reverse transcriptase. The TCRbeta libraries were prepared through three rounds of nested multiplex PCR following a slightly modified ARM-PCR procedure. Multiplex TRBV1-TRBV30 forward primers and a Cbeta reverse primer were used in the first two PCR rounds, each of which was run for around 9 cycles. TCRdb reprocessed the public reads (quality trimming at Q25 with fastp, clone calling with MiXCR) and kept in-frame beta chains. Rows merge per CDR3 protein into single entries with the most common DNA and genes. Here the sample has about 300,000 distinct CDR3 sequences; roughly two thirds occur a single time. The ten largest clones take up approximately 9% of the sample.

The source material was peripheral blood. Source of these receptors: a man aged 35-49 years with primary liver carcinoma and hepatitis B virus infection.

This chain connects TRBV4-2 to TRBJ2-1; 7 nucleotides agree with TRBD2. In germline, CDR1 is LGHNA, CDR2 YNFKEQ. The CDR3 has 14 amino acids. Germline trimming cut 1 base from V and 15 bases from J; bases unmatched to any gene: 12. CDR3 loop: CASSQGPVGGPPFF. The CDR3 bases are TGTGCCAGCAGCCAAGGACCAGTGGGAGGGCCCCCGTTCTTC.

This clonotype came up a few times. With a much larger clone just one base away, this may be a read error. This chain links TRBV14 with TRBJ2-1, with a possible D match to TRBD1 (6 bases). There are 13 residues in the CDR3. The germline CDR1 and CDR2 sequences are SGHDN and FVKESK. The CDR3 is CVSSQDLGRGRIF. The CDR3 bases are TGTGTCAGCAGCCAAGATCTGGGCAGGGGACGTATCTTC.

Details on this clonotype: A much larger clonotype is one base distant, so this may be a read error. V is TRBV12-3 or TRBV12-4 and J is TRBJ1-2; 10 positions agree with TRBD1. The CDR3 spans 14 residues. The J segment lost 7 bases and the V segment lost 7 bases, leaving 9 bases of the junction unmatched. The CDR3 loop reads CASNIGTGERGYTF. In nucleotides, the CDR3 is TGTGCCAGCAATATTGGGACAGGGGAGCGTGGCTACACCTTC.

As for this clonotype: A read error may account for a junction end that differs from germline. The chain links TRBV7-8 to TRBJ1-5, with a weak D call TRBD1 (6 bases). CDR1 SGHVS and CDR2 FQNEAQ come from the germline V gene. The CDR3 length is 13 residues. The CDR3 sequence is CASSVDRNQSQHF. Here the CDR3 DNA reads TGTGCCAGTAGCGTGGACAGAAATCAGTCCCAGCATTTT.

To note about this clonotype: This may be a read error, as it is one base from a much larger clone. The genes are TRBV6-2 or TRBV6-3 and TRBJ1-5, with D perhaps matching TRBD1 (5 bases). Trimming removed 5 bases at V and 3 bases at J, with 14 bases between. This CDR3 comprises 15 residues. Germline CDR1 reads MNHEY; CDR2 reads SVGEGT. CDR3 residues: CASSTQRQTNQPQHF. DNA for the CDR3: TGTGCCAGCAGTACCCAGAGACAGACCAATCAGCCCCAGCATTTT.

In regard to this clonotype: A read error may be the cause here, since a much bigger clone is one base away. V gene TRBV4-2 combines with J gene TRBJ1-1; D unclear. The CDR3 is made up of 14 amino acids. The germline V gene encodes CDR1 LGHNA and CDR2 YNFKEQ. The CDR3 bases are TGTGCCAACAGCACAAACCAGAGAGGCGCTGAAGCTTTCTTT. This gives the protein CANSTNQRGAEAFF.